The 29 T cell receptor beta chains listed next were all sequenced from one sample in a study of control samples from healthy donors and cancer patients. Assay: immunoSEQ multiplex PCR; the TCRdb copy retains only in-frame clones and omits some. The sample contains 85,000 to 95,000 clones, approximately 91% of which appear only once. Sequenced: blood. The receptors come from a woman aged 25 to 39 in good health.

J is TRBJ1-1 and V is TRBV5-4; weak D call: TRBD1 (5 bases). Germline CDR1 is SGHNT and CDR2 is YYREEE (reference sequence). The CDR3 is 14 amino acids. Between the trimmed V and J ends, which lost 0 bases and 1 base, there was a span of 7 bases. The DNA for the CDR3 is TGTGCCAGCAGCTTGGGGACACAGAACACTGAAGCTTTCTTT. Translating gives CASSLGTQNTEAFF.

The V call is TRBV18, the J call TRBJ2-5; a possible D gene is TRBD1 (6 bases). Between the trimmed V and J ends, which lost 5 bases and 1 base, there was a span of 11 bases. In germline, CDR1 is KGHSH, CDR2 LQKENI. The CDR3 contains 14 residues. CDR3 in DNA: TGTGCCAGCTCAAACACAGGGTTCCAAGAGACCCAGTACTTC. It translates to CASSNTGFQETQYF.

The chain has TRBV19 and TRBJ1-1, with D possibly TRBD1 on 5 matching bases. Trimming removed 6 bases from V and 1 base from J, with 12 bases in between. Germline CDR1 LNHDA, CDR2 SQIVND (reference sequence). This CDR3 comprises 14 residues. The CDR3 DNA reads as TGTGCCAGTAGACCATTCGACAGGAACACTGAAGCTTTCTTT. It specifies CASRPFDRNTEAFF.

CDR3 amino acids: CASKSRDAQDYTF. The CDR3 DNA reads TGTGCCAGCAAGAGCCGGGACGCCCAAGACTACACCTTC. This sequence joins TRBV2 and TRBJ1-2; possible D gene TRBD1, 5 bases. V lost 7 bases and J 10 bases, leaving 19 bases between the germline ends. CDR1 is SNHLY, CDR2 FYNNEI, per germline. This CDR3 region has 13 residues.

This chain joins TRBV30 and TRBJ1-3, with D unclear. The ends were cut back, 0 bases at V and 0 bases at J, with 12 bases in the middle. The CDR3 is 16 residues long. Germline V gives CDR1 GTSNPN, CDR2 SVGIG (reference sequence). The CDR3 coding sequence is TGTGCCTGGAGTGTAAAGGGCTTAAGCTCTGGAAACACCATATATTTT. Translation gives CAWSVKGLSSGNTIYF.

The V and J genes are TRBV19 and TRBJ2-6; D is perhaps TRBD1 (5 bases). Trimming left V 2 bases short and J 0 bases short, with 14 bases between. The CDR3 totals 18 residues. From germline, CDR1 is LNHDA and CDR2 SQIVND (reference sequence). The CDR3, as DNA: TGTGCCAGTAGTATAAATCAGGGCTACCACTCTGGGGCCAACGTCCTGACTTTC. Protein product: CASSINQGYHSGANVLTF.

This chain uses TRBV5-1 with TRBJ1-6; tentative D call: TRBD1 (5 bases). V was pared by 2 bases and J by 5 bases, with 11 bases between. CDR1 is SGHRS, CDR2 YFSETQ, per germline. CDR3 length: 15 residues. CDR3 DNA sequence: TGCGCCAGCAGCTTAAGGGGCGGAGATAATTCACCCCTCCACTTT. This codes for CASSLRGGDNSPLHF.

This rearrangement joins TRBV3-1 (or the pseudogene TRBV3-2) to TRBJ1-2, with 11 bases that match TRBD1. Germline CDR1 and CDR2: LGHDT and YNNKEL (reference sequence). This CDR3 has 14 residues. V dropped 4 bases and J dropped 8; count of bases not matched to a gene: 6. The CDR3, as DNA: TGTGCCAGCAGCCGCGGACAGGGGGCATCGGGCTACACCTTC. The encoded protein is CASSRGQGASGYTF.

This clone was seen only once. The V and J genes are TRBV5-6 and TRBJ2-7; no reliable D call. The CDR3 has 14 amino acids. Trimming took off 0 bases at V and 0 bases at J, with 7 bases between the two ends. Germline-derived CDR1 and CDR2 are SGHDT and YYEEEE. The CDR3, as DNA: TGTGCCAGCAGCTTGGGCGCAGGCTCCTACGAGCAGTACTTC. It translates to CASSLGAGSYEQYF.

V gene TRBV6-6 combines with J gene TRBJ1-6; TRBD1 matches at 7 bases. The trim removed 5 bases at V and 7 bases at J, leaving 8 bases unmatched. The CDR3 extends over 15 amino acids. Germline V CDR1 and CDR2: MNHNY, SVGAGI (reference sequence). In DNA, the CDR3 is TGTGCCAGCAGTCCTGGGACAGAAAAAAATTCACCCCTCCACTTT. This gives the protein CASSPGTEKNSPLHF.

The chain is built from TRBV6-5 and TRBJ2-3; the D gene could be TRBD1 or TRBD2 (6 bases each). Trimming removed 6 bases at V and 3 bases at J, with 13 bases between. CDR1 is MNHEY and CDR2 is SVGAGI in the germline V gene. The CDR3 is 14 amino acids. The CDR3 protein is CASRKRGATDTQYF. Here the CDR3 DNA reads TGTGCCAGCAGAAAGAGGGGGGCGACAGATACGCAGTATTTT.

The gene calls are TRBV18 and TRBJ2-1; the match to TRBD2 covers 11 bases. CDR1 and CDR2 from the germline V gene are KGHSH and LQKENI. Trimming cost V 0 bases and J 3 bases; bases outside gene matches: 4. The CDR3 extends over 17 amino acids. The CDR3 is CASSPPGTSGLYNEQFF. CDR3 coding DNA: TGTGCCAGCTCACCACCGGGGACTAGCGGACTCTACAATGAGCAGTTCTTC. The variable domain in full, completed from reference TRBV18 and TRBJ2-1, reads NAGVMQNPRHLVRRRGQEARLRCSPMKGHSHVYWYRQLPEEGLKFMVYLQKENIIDESGMPKERFSAEFPKEGPSILRIQQVVRGDSAAYFCASSPPGTSGLYNEQFFGPGTRLTVL.

In this sample, this clone turned up once. The chain couples TRBV5-1 to TRBJ1-4, with unresolved D. V lost 0 bases, J lost 7 bases, and 10 bases lay in between. CDR1 is SGHRS, CDR2 YFSETQ, per germline. The CDR3 has 14 amino acids. CDR3 protein: CASSLGSRSEKLFF. CDR3 in DNA: TGCGCCAGCAGCTTGGGCTCTCGGAGTGAAAAACTGTTTTTT.

The chain has TRBV6-5 and TRBJ2-6; unclear D gene. Germline-derived CDR1 and CDR2 are MNHEY and SVGAGI. CDR3 length equals 15 residues. Trimming shortened V by 6 bases and J by 0 bases, and 9 bases separated the two germline ends. In nucleotides, the CDR3 is TGTGCCAGCAGACTTCAGGCCTCTGGGGCCAACGTCCTGACTTTC. Residues: CASRLQASGANVLTF.

The chain employs TRBV9 and TRBJ1-2; D may be TRBD1 (5 bases). Trimming took 2 bases from V and 4 from J, leaving 12 bases between them. Germline loops: CDR1 SGDLS, CDR2 YYNGEE. The CDR3 spans 14 residues. DNA of the CDR3: TGTGCCAGCAGCGTTTTTACAGGAGGCTATGGCTACACCTTC. The encoded protein is CASSVFTGGYGYTF.

The gene calls are TRBV7-9 and TRBJ2-7, with TRBD1 as a possible D gene (5 bases). V lost 3 bases to trimming and J lost 5 bases, with 11 bases between them. The V gene's germline CDR1 is SEHNR and CDR2 FQNEAQ (reference sequence). This CDR3 is built from 13 residues. This CDR3 is CASSFGSGNEQYF. The CDR3 bases are TGTGCCAGCAGCTTTGGTTCAGGGAACGAGCAGTACTTC.

The chain recombines TRBV18 with TRBJ2-7; TRBD2 agrees at 15 bases. The CDR3 loop spans 15 amino acids. J gave up 3 bases and V 6 bases, and 3 bases lay outside the gene matches. The germline CDR1 and CDR2 sequences are KGHSH and LQKENI. CDR3 in amino acids: CASSPGLAGGYEQYF. CDR3 DNA sequence: TGTGCCAGCTCCCCGGGACTAGCGGGGGGCTACGAGCAGTACTTC.

The chain combines TRBV5-8 with TRBJ2-7; 7 nucleotides align to TRBD1. The germline V gene encodes CDR1 SGHTS and CDR2 YDEGEE. CDR3 length: 14 residues. The junction had 6 bases not matched to a gene; V was cut back by 3 bases and J by 3 bases. In DNA, the CDR3 is TGTGCCAGCAGCTCGACCGGGACAGTCTACGAGCAGTACTTC. As protein: CASSSTGTVYEQYF. The full variable domain, completed using reference TRBV5-8 and TRBJ2-7, is EAGVTQSPTHLIKTRGQQATLRCSPISGHTSVYWYQQALGLGLQFLLWYDEGEERNRGNFPPRFSGRQFPNYSSELNVNALELEDSALYLCASSSTGTVYEQYFGPGTRLTVT.

The rearrangement joins TRBV9 to TRBJ2-1, with 7 nucleotides matching TRBD2. This CDR3 is built from 16 residues. Trimming removed 2 bases from V and 1 base from J; junction bases left unmatched: 6. Germline CDR1 SGDLS, CDR2 YYNGEE. The CDR3 DNA sequence: TGTGCCAGCAGCGTGGAAGCGGGACTATCCTACAATGAGCAGTTCTTC. Its translation is CASSVEAGLSYNEQFF.

The gene calls are TRBV6-6 and TRBJ1-3, with a weak D call TRBD1 (5 bases). V shed 5 bases and J shed 0 bases, with 17 bases lying between them. The CDR3 runs to 17 residues. Germline V CDR1 and CDR2: MNHNY, SVGAGI (reference sequence). This chain's CDR3 is CASSPSRHTGSGNTIYF. CDR3 bases: TGTGCCAGCAGTCCTTCAAGGCACACAGGCTCTGGAAACACCATATATTTT.

V is TRBV29-1 and J is TRBJ2-3; possible D gene TRBD2, 5 bases. CDR1 and CDR2 (germline): SQVTM, ANQGSEA. The V end was cut by 6 bases, the J end by 2 bases, with 15 bases between. The CDR3 is 14 amino acids. The DNA of the CDR3 is TGCAGCGTCGACCAAAGCGGTCCCACAGATACGCAGTATTTT. It encodes CSVDQSGPTDTQYF.

The chain links TRBV7-9 to TRBJ1-2; TRBD1 matches 7 bases. Trimming cost V 1 base and J 5 bases; bases outside gene matches: 4. Germline-derived CDR1 and CDR2 are SEHNR and FQNEAQ (reference sequence). CDR3 size: 14 residues. Here the CDR3 DNA reads TGTGCCAGCAGCTTAGTTCCAGGGGGGTATGGCTACACCTTC. This codes for CASSLVPGGYGYTF.

The gene calls are TRBV7-8 and TRBJ1-5, with 8 bases lining up with TRBD1. From germline, CDR1 is SGHVS and CDR2 FQNEAQ. The CDR3 loop spans 15 amino acids. J was trimmed by 3 bases and V by 7 bases; bases with no gene match: 8. CDR3 nucleotides: TGTGCCAGCAACCCCCAGGGGGCGGCCAATCAGCCCCAGCATTTT. It yields the protein CASNPQGAANQPQHF.

The chain is built from TRBV9 and TRBJ1-3, with D unresolved. V was pared by 3 bases and J by 0 bases, with 7 bases between. This CDR3 has 14 amino acids. The germline V gene encodes CDR1 SGDLS and CDR2 YYNGEE. DNA of the CDR3: TGTGCCAGCAGCGCGCATATCTCTGGAAACACCATATATTTT. Its translation is CASSAHISGNTIYF.

V gene TRBV4-1 combines with J gene TRBJ1-3; D not certain. The germline V and J ends were trimmed by 0 bases and 0 bases, with 15 bases remaining between them. The germline V gene encodes CDR1 MGHRA and CDR2 YSYEKL. CDR3 length equals 18 residues. In DNA form, the CDR3 reads TGCGCCAGCAGCCAAGATCCTGGGCCGTTAAACTCTGGAAACACCATATATTTT. Residues: CASSQDPGPLNSGNTIYF.

The rearrangement links TRBV25-1 to TRBJ1-4, with D perhaps TRBD1 (5 bases). V was clipped by 3 bases and J by 1 base, with 15 bases between them. This CDR3 has 17 residues. The V gene's germline CDR1 is MGHDK and CDR2 SYGVNS. In nucleotides, the CDR3 is TGTGCCAGCAGTGACCCCTTTACAGGAGGAACTAATGAAAAACTGTTTTTT. Protein product: CASSDPFTGGTNEKLFF.

Comments on this clone: Other nucleotide sequences from this sample produce the same CDR3. The V and J genes are TRBV19 and TRBJ2-2, with TRBD1 as a possible D gene (5 bases). V was trimmed by 5 bases and J by 7 bases, leaving 17 bases between them. The CDR3 loop spans 15 amino acids. Germline values: CDR1 LNHDA, CDR2 SQIVND (reference sequence). Written as DNA, the CDR3 is TGTGCCAGTAGTTGGCTGGGGCAGTATGTCGGGGAGCTGTTTTTT. This sequence encodes CASSWLGQYVGELFF.

This chain links TRBV11-3 with TRBJ1-6; TRBD1 agrees at 11 bases. Germline V gives CDR1 SGHNT, CDR2 YENEEA. The CDR3 runs to 13 residues. Trimming at V came to 5 bases and at J to 14 bases, leaving 5 bases not matched to a gene. DNA for the CDR3: TGTGCCAGCAGCCCGGACAGGGGGCTCACCCTCCACTTT. Translated, it gives CASSPDRGLTLHF.

The rearrangement links TRBV3-1 (or the pseudogene TRBV3-2) to TRBJ1-2, with D possibly being TRBD1 (6 bases). CDR1 is LGHDT and CDR2 is YNNKEL in the germline V gene (reference sequence). With 5 bases removed from V and 5 bases from J, the gap between germline ends came to 12 bases. CDR3 length equals 13 residues. CDR3 in DNA: TGTGCCAGCAGCGAGCCACAGGGATATGGCTACACCTTC. Its protein is CASSEPQGYGYTF.